This entry is about one TCR beta chain. The antigen remains unidentified. The data originate from a study of molecular identifiers for immune sequencing clone quantification. Notes on the study in general: Investigators reportedly could detect spiked Jurkat TCR RNA from one cell among over 750,000 naive cells. For effector cells, clones above 20 RNA copies held over 99% of molecules; for naive cells, under 1%.

Germline V gives CDR1 GTSNPN, CDR2 SVGIG (reference sequence). This CDR3 region has 13 residues. Trimming cost V 2 bases and J 3 bases; bases outside gene matches: 2. Naive CD8 sequencing libraries were generated from around 20,000 to 990,000 sorted cells, with 10%, 30% or 50% RNA as input. Naive CD8 T cells were sorted as CD8+CD4-CCR7+CD45RA+. TCRdb re-analysed the PCR reads in MiXCR, keeping a single row per CDR3 protein. The table shows 550,000 to 750,000 distinct CDR3 sequences, with about 20% occurring only once. The sample consisted of naive CD8+ T cells from blood, with Jurkat cell RNA spiked in. Documented subset: FACS-sorted CD8+CD4-CCR7+CD45RA+ naive T cells. The J gene is TRBJ2-7, the V gene TRBV30; 9 bases match TRBD1. This sequence originates from a human donor in good health. Some libraries in this study had Jurkat cell RNA spiked in. The CDR3 protein is CAWSTGGYYEQYF. As DNA, the CDR3 is TGTGCCTGGAGTACAGGGGGCTACTACGAGCAGTACTTC. The entire variable domain, with the rest obtained from reference TRBV30 and TRBJ2-7, is as follows: SQTIHQWPATLVQPVGSPLSLECTVEGTSNPNLYWYRQAAGRGLQLLFYSVGIGQISSEVPQNLSASRPQDRQFILSSKKLLLSDSGFYLCAWSTGGYYEQYFGPGTRLTVT.